Listed below are T cell receptor beta chains from one sample, sequenced in a study of blood T cell repertoires in COVID-19. Here immunoSEQ multiplex PCR was the method, and the copy in TCRdb shows in-frame clones only, minus some. Among about 240,000 clones listed, around 84% were seen once. Source material: peripheral blood. These receptors were collected from a woman under 30 with acute or convalescent COVID-19. The CDR3 runs from the conserved cysteine through the conserved F or W. D genes are given only for firm matches. Clone sizes are given selectively: once, few, many, or a class where the clone is expanded.

TRBV5-4	NA	NA	TRBJ2-7	CASSLDLEQYF	TGTGCCAGCAGCTTAGACTTAGAGCAGTACTTC
TRBV6-5	NA	NA	TRBJ2-3	CASRHPSTDTQYF	TGTGCCAGCAGACACCCTAGCACAGATACGCAGTATTTT
TRBV4-3	NA	TRBD1	TRBJ1-4	CASSQERGQGAYEKLFF	TGCGCCAGCAGCCAAGAGAGGGGACAGGGGGCTTACGAAAAACTGTTTTTT
TRBV27	NA	TRBD1	TRBJ1-2	CASRIGQGLNYGYTF	TGTGCCAGCAGAATAGGACAGGGCCTTAACTATGGCTACACCTTC
TRBV28	NA	TRBD1	TRBJ1-3	CASSLITGGSSGNTIYF	TGTGCCAGCAGCTTGATTACAGGGGGGAGCTCTGGAAACACCATATATTTT
TRBV14	NA	NA	TRBJ2-7	CASSQEGPTLSLNYEQYF	TGTGCCAGCAGCCAAGAGGGGCCAACCCTGAGCCTAAACTACGAGCAGTACTTC
TRBV11-2	NA	TRBD2	TRBJ2-1	CASSSTGLAGGGYNEQFF	TGTGCCAGCAGCTCCACGGGACTAGCGGGAGGAGGTTACAATGAGCAGTTCTTC
TRBV2	NA	NA	TRBJ2-5	CASSEATRLQETQYF	TGTGCCAGCAGTGAGGCGACCAGACTGCAAGAGACCCAGTACTTC
TRBV12-3/TRBV12-4	NA	NA	TRBJ2-6	CASRYSGANVLTF	TGTGCCAGCAGGTACAGTGGGGCCAACGTCCTGACTTTC
TRBV28	NA	NA	TRBJ2-7	CASTLGGGNSYEQYF	TGTGCCAGCACCCTTGGTGGGGGGAACTCCTACGAGCAGTACTTC
TRBV10-3	NA	TRBD1	TRBJ2-2	CATGTANTGELFF	TGTGCCACAGGGACAGCGAACACCGGGGAGCTGTTTTTT
TRBV7-3	many	TRBD2	TRBJ2-6	CASSLVASGTSGANVLTF	TGTGCCAGCAGCTTAGTGGCTAGCGGAACCTCTGGGGCCAACGTCCTGACTTTC
TRBV28	NA	TRBD1	TRBJ1-2	CASSLSGTAYGYTF	TGTGCCAGCAGTTTATCCGGGACAGCCTATGGCTACACCTTC
TRBV24-1	NA	TRBD2	TRBJ2-1	CATSDYGLASYEQFF	TGTGCCACCAGTGATTACGGACTAGCGTCATATGAGCAGTTCTTC
TRBV4-3	NA	NA	TRBJ2-7	CASSQEGRGAYEQYF	TGCGCCAGCAGCCAAGAAGGCAGGGGAGCCTACGAGCAGTACTTC
TRBV7-9	NA	TRBD2	TRBJ2-7	CASSDGTSEAGEQYF	TGTGCCAGCAGCGACGGGACTAGCGAGGCGGGAGAGCAGTACTTC
TRBV27	NA	TRBD1	TRBJ1-5	CASSLGQVDQPQHF	TGTGCCAGCAGTTTGGGACAGGTGGATCAGCCCCAGCATTTT
TRBV6-2/TRBV6-3	NA	NA	TRBJ1-6	CASSVQNNSPLHF	TGTGCCAGCAGTGTACAAAATAATTCACCCCTCCACTTT
TRBV7-9	once	TRBD2	TRBJ2-5	CASSFYRREEETQYF	TGTGCCAGCAGCTTCTATCGCCGGGAGGAAGAGACCCAGTACTTC
TRBV5-1	NA	TRBD2	TRBJ2-5	CASSPPLAGGQETQYF	TGCGCCAGCAGCCCCCCTCTAGCGGGAGGACAAGAGACCCAGTACTTC
TRBV19	NA	TRBD2	TRBJ2-1	CASLADPYNEQFF	TGTGCCAGTCTAGCGGACCCCTACAATGAGCAGTTCTTC
TRBV28	NA	NA	TRBJ1-2	CASSWGVLYGYTF	TGTGCCAGCAGTTGGGGGGTGCTCTATGGCTACACCTTC
TRBV27	NA	NA	TRBJ1-5	CASSSPDSTNQPQHF	TGTGCCAGCAGTTCACCGGACAGCACAAATCAGCCCCAGCATTTT
TRBV25-1	NA	NA	TRBJ1-2	CASSDWRYYGYTF	TGTGCCAGCAGTGATTGGAGATACTATGGCTACACCTTC
TRBV5-6	NA	TRBD1	TRBJ1-1	CASSIGLGQTNTEAFF	TGTGCCAGCAGCATAGGATTGGGACAGACGAACACTGAAGCTTTCTTT
TRBV29-1	NA	TRBD2	TRBJ2-1	CSVEGGLAVLDYNEQFF	TGCAGCGTTGAAGGGGGACTAGCGGTCCTAGACTACAATGAGCAGTTCTTC
TRBV5-1	once	NA	TRBJ2-1	CASSLEPTEQFF	TGCGCCAGCAGCTTGGAGCCGACAGAGCAGTTCTTC
TRBV5-1	NA	NA	TRBJ2-2	CASSLAQRANTGELFF	TGCGCCAGCAGCTTGGCGCAGCGCGCGAACACCGGGGAGCTGTTTTTT
TRBV27	NA	NA	TRBJ1-4	CASSFWGDEGEKLFF	TGTGCCAGCAGTTTCTGGGGGGATGAGGGGGAAAAACTGTTTTTT